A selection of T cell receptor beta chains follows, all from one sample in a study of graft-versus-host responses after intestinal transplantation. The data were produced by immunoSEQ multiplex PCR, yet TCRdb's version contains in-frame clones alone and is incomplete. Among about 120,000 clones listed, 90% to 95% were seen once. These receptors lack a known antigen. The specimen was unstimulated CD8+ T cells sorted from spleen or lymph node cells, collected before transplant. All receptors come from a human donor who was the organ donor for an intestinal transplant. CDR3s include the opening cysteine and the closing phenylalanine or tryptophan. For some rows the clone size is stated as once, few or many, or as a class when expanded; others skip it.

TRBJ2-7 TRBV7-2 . CASSILAGEYEQYF
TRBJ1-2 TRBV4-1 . CASSQVSTFRTGGAEGGYTF
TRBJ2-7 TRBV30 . CAWSVTSGSEEQYF
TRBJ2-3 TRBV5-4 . CASSPLGRTDTQYF
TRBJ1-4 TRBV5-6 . CASSFLSGEKLFF
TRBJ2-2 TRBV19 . CASSSSDGNTGELFF
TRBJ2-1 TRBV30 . CAWSVLAVNEQFF
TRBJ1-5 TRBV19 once CASSIYRDAPQWPQHF
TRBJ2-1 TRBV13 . CASRPVSFNEQFF
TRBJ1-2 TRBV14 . CASSQGRGAYGYTF
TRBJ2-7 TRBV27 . CASRAGTGSFYEQYF
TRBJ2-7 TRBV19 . CASAGGLGLYEQYF
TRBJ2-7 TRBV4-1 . CASSRILRQDYEQYF
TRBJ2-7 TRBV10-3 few CAIGGWGTGGEQYF
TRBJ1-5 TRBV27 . CASASGGNQPQHF
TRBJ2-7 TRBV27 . CASSSNPTYEQYF
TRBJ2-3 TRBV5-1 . CASSLIGEGTDTQYF
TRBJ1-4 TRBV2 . CASSEVGGGEKLFF
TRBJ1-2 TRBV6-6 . CASSYSGTLSGYTF
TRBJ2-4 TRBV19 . CASSRTGEALAKNIQYF
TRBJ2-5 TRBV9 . CASSGGDSLVQETQYF
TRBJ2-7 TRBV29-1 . CSVEYGTGGYEQYF
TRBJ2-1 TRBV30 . CAWSVYSQNNEQFF
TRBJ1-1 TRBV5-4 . CASSLAGRSTSNTEAFF
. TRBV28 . CASSETGYEQYF
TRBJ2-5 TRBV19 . CASSIDGTGGGQETQYF
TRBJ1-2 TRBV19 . CASSIDTWQLGYGYTF
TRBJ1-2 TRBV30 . CAWSLTGFDYTF
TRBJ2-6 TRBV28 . CASSPGFGANVLTF
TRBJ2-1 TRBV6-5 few CASSDGWGDPEVF
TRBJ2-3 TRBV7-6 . CASSLAGFTDTQYF
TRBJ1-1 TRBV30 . CAWSVYRNTEAFF
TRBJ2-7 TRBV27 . CASSSPGLAAYEQYF
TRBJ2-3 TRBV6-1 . CASSVGTSGTDTQYF
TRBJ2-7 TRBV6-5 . CASSYAVAGYEQYF
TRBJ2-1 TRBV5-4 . CASSPRGTRNEQFF
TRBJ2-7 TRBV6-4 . CASSDRAGGAEQYF
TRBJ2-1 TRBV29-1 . CSAKRSFFDEQFF
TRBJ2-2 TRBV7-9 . CASSLVRGLGTGELFF
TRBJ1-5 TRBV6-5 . CASSSDGQRQPQHF
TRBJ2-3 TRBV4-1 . CASSLTPGQGTDTQYF
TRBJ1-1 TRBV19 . CASSIGPPGGNTEAFF